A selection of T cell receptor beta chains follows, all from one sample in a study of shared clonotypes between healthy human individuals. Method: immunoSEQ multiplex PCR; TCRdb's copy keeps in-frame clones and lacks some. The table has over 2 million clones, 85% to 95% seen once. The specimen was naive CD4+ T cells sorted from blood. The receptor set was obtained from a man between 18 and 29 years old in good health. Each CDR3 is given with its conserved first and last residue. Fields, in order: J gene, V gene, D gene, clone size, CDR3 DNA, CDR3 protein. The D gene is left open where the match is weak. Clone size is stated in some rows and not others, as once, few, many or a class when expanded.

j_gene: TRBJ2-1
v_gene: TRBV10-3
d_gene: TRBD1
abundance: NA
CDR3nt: TGTGCCATCAGATCCGGGACAGGGTTGAATGAGCAGTTCTTC
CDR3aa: CAIRSGTGLNEQFF

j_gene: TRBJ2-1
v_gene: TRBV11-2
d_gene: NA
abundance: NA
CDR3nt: TGTGCCAGCAGCAACGAGTTTTTCGATTACAATGAGCAGTTCTTC
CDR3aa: CASSNEFFDYNEQFF

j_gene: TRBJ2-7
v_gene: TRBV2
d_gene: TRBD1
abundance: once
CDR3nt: TGTGCCAGCAGTTCGGGACAGGCCCCGTGGTACTTC
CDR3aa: CASSSGQAPWYF

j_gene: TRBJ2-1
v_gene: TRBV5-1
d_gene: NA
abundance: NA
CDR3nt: TGCGCCAGCAGCTTGGTCAAGAGCTCCTACAATGAGCAGTTCTTC
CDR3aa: CASSLVKSSYNEQFF

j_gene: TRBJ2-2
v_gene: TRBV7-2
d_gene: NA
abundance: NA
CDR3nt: TGTGCCAGCAGCCCTTCAGGGGTATGGGCCGGGGAGCTGTTTTTT
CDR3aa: CASSPSGVWAGELFF

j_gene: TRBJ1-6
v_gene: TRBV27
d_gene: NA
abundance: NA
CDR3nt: TGTGCCAGCAGTTTAGGAATCACTAATTCACCCCTCCACTTT
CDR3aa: CASSLGITNSPLHF

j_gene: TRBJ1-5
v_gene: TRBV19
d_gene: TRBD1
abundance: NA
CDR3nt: TGTGCCAGTAGTATCAAGGGGGCTCAGCCCCAGCATTTT
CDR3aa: CASSIKGAQPQHF

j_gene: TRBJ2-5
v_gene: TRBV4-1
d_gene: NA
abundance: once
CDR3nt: TGCGCCAGCAGCCAAGGAAAGTGGGATAAAGAGACCCAGTACTTC
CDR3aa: CASSQGKWDKETQYF

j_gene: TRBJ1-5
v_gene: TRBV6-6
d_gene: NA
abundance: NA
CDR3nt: TGTGCCAGCAGTCGCGAGACAGGACAGAGCAATCAGCCCCAGCATTTT
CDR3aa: CASSRETGQSNQPQHF

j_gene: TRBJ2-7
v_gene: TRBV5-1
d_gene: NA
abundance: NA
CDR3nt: TGCGCCAGCAGCGATAGGACCGACTCCTACGAGCAGTACTTC
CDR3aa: CASSDRTDSYEQYF

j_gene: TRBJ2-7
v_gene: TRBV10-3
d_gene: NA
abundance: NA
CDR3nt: TGTGCCATCAACCCTGACCCCTCCTACGAGCAGTACTTC
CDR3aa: CAINPDPSYEQYF

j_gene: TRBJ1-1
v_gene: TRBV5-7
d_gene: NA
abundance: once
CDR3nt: TGTGCCAGCAGCTTGGCAGTAGGGAGGGACCCTGAAGCTTTCTTT
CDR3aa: CASSLAVGRDPEAFF

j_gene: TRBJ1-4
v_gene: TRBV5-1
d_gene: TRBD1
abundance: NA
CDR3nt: TGCGCCAGCAGCTTGTCAACAGGGGAAACTAATGAAAAACTGTTTTTT
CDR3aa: CASSLSTGETNEKLFF

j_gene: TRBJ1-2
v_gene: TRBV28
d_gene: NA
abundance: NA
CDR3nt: TGTGCCAGCAGTTTATGGGCGGGGAATCATGGCTACACCTTC
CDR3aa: CASSLWAGNHGYTF

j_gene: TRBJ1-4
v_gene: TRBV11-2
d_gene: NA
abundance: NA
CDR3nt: TGTGCCAGCAGCTTAGTCAACGGCCCTAATGAAAAACTGTTTTTT
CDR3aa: CASSLVNGPNEKLFF

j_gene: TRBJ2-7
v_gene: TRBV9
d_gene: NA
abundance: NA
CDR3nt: TGTGCCAGCAGCGCATCACCGTCGAGCTCCTACGAGCAGTACTTC
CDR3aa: CASSASPSSSYEQYF

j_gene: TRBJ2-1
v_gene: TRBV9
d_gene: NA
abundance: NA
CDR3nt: TGTGCCAGCAGCACCCGACCCTACAATGAGCAGTTCTTC
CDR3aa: CASSTRPYNEQFF

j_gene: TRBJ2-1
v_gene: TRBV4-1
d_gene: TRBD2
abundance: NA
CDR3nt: TGCGCCAGCAGCCAAGAACGACTAGCGGGAGTGAATGAGCAGTTCTTC
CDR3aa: CASSQERLAGVNEQFF

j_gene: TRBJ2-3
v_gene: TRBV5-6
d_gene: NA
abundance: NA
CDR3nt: TGTGCCAGCAGTTACCCAGGGTCCCTTACAGATACGCAGTATTTT
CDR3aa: CASSYPGSLTDTQYF

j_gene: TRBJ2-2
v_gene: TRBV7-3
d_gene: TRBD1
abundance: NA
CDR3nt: TGTGCCAGCAGCTTAGCGGGACAGGGGAACACCGGGGAGCTGTTTTTT
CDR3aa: CASSLAGQGNTGELFF

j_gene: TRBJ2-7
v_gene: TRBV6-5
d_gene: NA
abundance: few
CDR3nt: TGTGCCAGCAGTTACTCGACAGGTACCTACGAGCAGTACTTC
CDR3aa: CASSYSTGTYEQYF

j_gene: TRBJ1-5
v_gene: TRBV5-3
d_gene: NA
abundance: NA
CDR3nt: TGTGCCAGAAGTTTTGGGCCTAGCAATCAGCCCCAGCATTTT
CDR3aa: CARSFGPSNQPQHF

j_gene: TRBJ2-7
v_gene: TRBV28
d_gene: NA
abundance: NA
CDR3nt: TGTGCCAGCAGTTTACTAGGCTACGAGCAGTACTTC
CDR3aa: CASSLLGYEQYF

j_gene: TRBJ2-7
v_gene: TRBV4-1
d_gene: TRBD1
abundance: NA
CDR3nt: TGCGCCAGCAGCCAAGAGCCAGGACAGGGATCCTACGAGCAGTACTTC
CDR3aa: CASSQEPGQGSYEQYF

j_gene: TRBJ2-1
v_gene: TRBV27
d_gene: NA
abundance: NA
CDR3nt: TGTGCCAGCAGTTTGGAGGGCCCTTACAATGAGCAGTTCTTC
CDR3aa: CASSLEGPYNEQFF

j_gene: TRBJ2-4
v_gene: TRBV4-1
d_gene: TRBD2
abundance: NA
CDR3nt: TGCGCCAGCAGCCAACCACTAGCGGGATACAAAAACATTCAGTACTTC
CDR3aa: CASSQPLAGYKNIQYF

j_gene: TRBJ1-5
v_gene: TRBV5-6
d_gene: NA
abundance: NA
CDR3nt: TGTGCCAGCAGCTTGTTGGGGGGGGCGGATCAGCCCCAGCATTTT
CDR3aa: CASSLLGGADQPQHF

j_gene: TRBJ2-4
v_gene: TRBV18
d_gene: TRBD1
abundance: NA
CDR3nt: TGTGCCAGCTCATTCAATGACAGGGGAGGCAACATTCAGTACTTC
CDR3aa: CASSFNDRGGNIQYF

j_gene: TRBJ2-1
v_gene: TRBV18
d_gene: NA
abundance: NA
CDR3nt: TGTGCCAGCTCACCAAGGGCGGCAGGGGCAAACAATGAGCAGTTCTTC
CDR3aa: CASSPRAAGANNEQFF

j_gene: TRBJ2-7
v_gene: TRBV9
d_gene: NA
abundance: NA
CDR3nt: TGTGCCAGCAGCGTAGCCCCAGCTAAATCCTACGAGCAGTACTTC
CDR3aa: CASSVAPAKSYEQYF

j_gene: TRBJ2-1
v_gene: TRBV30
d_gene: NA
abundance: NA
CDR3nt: TGTGCCTGGAGTGAAAGACGCCGGGACACGGAGCAGTTCTTC
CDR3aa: CAWSERRRDTEQFF

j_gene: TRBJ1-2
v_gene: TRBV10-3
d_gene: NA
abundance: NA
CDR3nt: TGTGCCATCAGTGAGACAGGGTCCAACTATGGCTACACCTTC
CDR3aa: CAISETGSNYGYTF

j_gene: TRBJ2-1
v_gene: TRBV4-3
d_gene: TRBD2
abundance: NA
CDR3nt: TGCGCCAGCAGCCAAGTGTTGGCTAGCGGGACATATGAGCAGTTCTTC
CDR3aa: CASSQVLASGTYEQFF

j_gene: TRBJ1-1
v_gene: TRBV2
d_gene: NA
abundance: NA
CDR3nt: TGTGCCAGCAGGCGGGAGGTGAACACTGAAGCTTTCTTT
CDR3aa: CASRREVNTEAFF

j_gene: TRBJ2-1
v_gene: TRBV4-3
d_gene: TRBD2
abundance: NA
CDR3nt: TGCGCCAGCAGCCAAGAATCCGGGGGGGAGCAGTTCTTC
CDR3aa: CASSQESGGEQFF

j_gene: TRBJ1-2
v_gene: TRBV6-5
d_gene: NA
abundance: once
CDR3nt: TGTGCCAGCAGTCCGAGGGCCCAAAGGGGCTACACCTTC
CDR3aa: CASSPRAQRGYTF

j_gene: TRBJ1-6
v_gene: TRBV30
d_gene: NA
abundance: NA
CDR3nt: TGTGCCTGGAGTCCCCAGAGAAATTCACCCCTCCACTTT
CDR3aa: CAWSPQRNSPLHF

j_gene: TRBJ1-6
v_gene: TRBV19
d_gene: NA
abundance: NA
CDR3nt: TGTGCCAGTAGCGAGAGGACAGTCTCCCCACCCCTCCACTTT
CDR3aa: CASSERTVSPPLHF

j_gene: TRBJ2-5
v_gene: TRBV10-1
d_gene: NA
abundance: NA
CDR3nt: TGCGCCAGCAGTGAGTCAAGGGGCTACCAAGAGACCCAGTACTTC
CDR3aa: CASSESRGYQETQYF

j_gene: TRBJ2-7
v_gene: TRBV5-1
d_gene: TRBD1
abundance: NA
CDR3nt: TGCGCCAGCAGCCTCCCCGGACAGGTTCACGAGCAGTACTTC
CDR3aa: CASSLPGQVHEQYF

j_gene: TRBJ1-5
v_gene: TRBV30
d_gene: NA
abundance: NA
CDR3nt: TGTGCCTGGAGTGTTGCACAGACAAGTAATAGCAATCAGCCCCAGCATTTT
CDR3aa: CAWSVAQTSNSNQPQHF

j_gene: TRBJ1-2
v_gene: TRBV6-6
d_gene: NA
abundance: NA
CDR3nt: TGTGCCAGCAGTTATGGGGCAGGGCGGATAATCTATGGCTACACCTTC
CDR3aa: CASSYGAGRIIYGYTF

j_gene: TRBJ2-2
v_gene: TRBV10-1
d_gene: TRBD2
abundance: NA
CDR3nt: TGCGCCAGCAGCGAAGGACTAGCCGTAAACACCGGGGAGCTGTTTTTT
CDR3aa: CASSEGLAVNTGELFF

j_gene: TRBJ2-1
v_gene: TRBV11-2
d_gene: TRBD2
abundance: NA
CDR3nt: TGTGCCAGCAGCCTAACCTCTAGCGGGAGGTTTTTCAATGAGCAGTTCTTC
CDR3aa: CASSLTSSGRFFNEQFF

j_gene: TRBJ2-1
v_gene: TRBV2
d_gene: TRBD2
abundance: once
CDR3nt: TGTGCCAGCAAGTTACTAGCGGGGGTTACCTACAATGAGCAGTTCTTC
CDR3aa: CASKLLAGVTYNEQFF

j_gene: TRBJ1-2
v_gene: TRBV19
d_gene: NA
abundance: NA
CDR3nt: TGTGCCAGTAGTAGCGACACTAACTATGGCTACACCTTC
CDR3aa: CASSSDTNYGYTF

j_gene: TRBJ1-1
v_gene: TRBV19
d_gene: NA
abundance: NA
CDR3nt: TGTGCCAGTAGTATGGAGGGAAACACTGAAGCTTTCTTT
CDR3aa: CASSMEGNTEAFF

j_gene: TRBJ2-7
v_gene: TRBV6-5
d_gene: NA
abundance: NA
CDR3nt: TGTGCCAGCAGTTACGGACACCGCTACGAGCAGTACTTC
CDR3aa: CASSYGHRYEQYF

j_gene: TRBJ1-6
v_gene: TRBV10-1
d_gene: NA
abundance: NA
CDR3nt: TGCGCCAGCAGTCCGGGCCTCAATTCACCCCTCCACTTT
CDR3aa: CASSPGLNSPLHF

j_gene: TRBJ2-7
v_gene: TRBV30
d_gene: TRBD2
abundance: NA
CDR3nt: TGTGCCTGGAGTCCGGGACTAGCGGGAATTGTCGTGCAGTACTTC
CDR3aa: CAWSPGLAGIVVQYF

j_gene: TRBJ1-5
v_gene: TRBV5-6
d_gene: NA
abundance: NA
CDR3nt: TGTGCCAGCAGCTTGGCCAGCAGGGGATATAGCAATCAGCCCCAGCATTTT
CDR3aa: CASSLASRGYSNQPQHF

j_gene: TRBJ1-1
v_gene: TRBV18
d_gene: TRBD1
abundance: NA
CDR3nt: TGTGCCAGCTCACAAAGTCCCGGGACAGGGGCGAACACTGAAGCTTTCTTT
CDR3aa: CASSQSPGTGANTEAFF

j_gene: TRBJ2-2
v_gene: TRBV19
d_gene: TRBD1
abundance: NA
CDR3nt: TGTGCCAGTAGTATCCAGGGGGCTGCCGGGGAGCTGTTTTTT
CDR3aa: CASSIQGAAGELFF

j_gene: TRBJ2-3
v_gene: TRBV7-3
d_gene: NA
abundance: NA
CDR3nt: TGTGCCAGCAGCCCGACAGGAGATCGGGGAGATACGCAGTATTTT
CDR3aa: CASSPTGDRGDTQYF

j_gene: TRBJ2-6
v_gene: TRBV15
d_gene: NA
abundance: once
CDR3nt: TGTGCCACCAGCGGTAAACAGGGTTTCACGGGGGCCAACGTCCTGACTTTC
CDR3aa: CATSGKQGFTGANVLTF

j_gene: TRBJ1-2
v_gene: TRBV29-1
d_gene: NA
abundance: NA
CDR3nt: TGCAGCGTTGAAGTAACTAACTATGGCTACACCTTC
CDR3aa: CSVEVTNYGYTF

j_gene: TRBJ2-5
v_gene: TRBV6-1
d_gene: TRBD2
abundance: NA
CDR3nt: TGTGCCAGCAGTGAAGCACGAGGGACTAGAGGAGAGACCCAGTACTTC
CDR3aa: CASSEARGTRGETQYF

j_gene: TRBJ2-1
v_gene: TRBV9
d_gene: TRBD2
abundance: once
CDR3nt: TGTGCCAGCAGCGCCACTACATCTAGCGGTCCCGCGGGGAATGAGCAGTTCTTC
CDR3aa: CASSATTSSGPAGNEQFF

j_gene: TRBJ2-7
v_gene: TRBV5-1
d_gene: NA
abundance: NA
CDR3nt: TGCGCCAGCACCCGAGGGGGGCAGGGGGAGTTCTACGAGCAGTACTTC
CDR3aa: CASTRGGQGEFYEQYF